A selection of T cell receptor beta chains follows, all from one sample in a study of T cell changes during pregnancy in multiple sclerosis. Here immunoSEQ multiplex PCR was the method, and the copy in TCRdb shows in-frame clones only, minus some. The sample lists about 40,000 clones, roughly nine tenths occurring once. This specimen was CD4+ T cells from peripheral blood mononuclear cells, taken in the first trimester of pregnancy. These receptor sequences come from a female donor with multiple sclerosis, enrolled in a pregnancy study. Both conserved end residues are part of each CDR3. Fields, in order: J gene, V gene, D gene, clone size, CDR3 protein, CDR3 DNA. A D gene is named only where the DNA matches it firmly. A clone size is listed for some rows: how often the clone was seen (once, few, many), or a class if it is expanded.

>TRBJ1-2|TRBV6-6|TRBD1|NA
CASSSGQDYGYTF
TGTGCCAGCAGTTCGGGACAGGACTATGGCTACACCTTC
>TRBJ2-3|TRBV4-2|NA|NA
CASSQVETPLGDTQYF
TGTGCCAGCAGCCAAGTAGAAACTCCCCTCGGGGATACGCAGTATTTT
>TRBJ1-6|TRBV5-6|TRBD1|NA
CASSGALQGGSPLHF
TGTGCCAGCAGCGGTGCGCTACAGGGGGGTTCACCCCTCCACTTT
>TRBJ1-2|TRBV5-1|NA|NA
CASSLGEYGGYTF
TGCGCCAGCAGCTTGGGGGAGTACGGTGGCTACACCTTC
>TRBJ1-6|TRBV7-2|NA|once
CASSLLPPGRDSPLHF
TGTGCCAGCAGCTTATTACCCCCCGGGAGGGATTCACCCCTCCACTTT
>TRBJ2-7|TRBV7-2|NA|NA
CASSQSGLSYEQYF
TGTGCCAGCAGCCAGTCAGGGCTTTCCTACGAGCAGTACTTC
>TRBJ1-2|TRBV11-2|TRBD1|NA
CASSFLGGEVGYTF
TGTGCCAGCAGCTTCTTAGGGGGCGAGGTTGGCTACACCTTC
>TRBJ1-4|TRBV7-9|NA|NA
CASSPGQRRNEKLFF
TGTGCCAGCAGCCCTGGACAGAGACGGAATGAAAAACTGTTTTTT
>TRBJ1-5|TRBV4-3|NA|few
CASSQDGMGGGGPQHF
TGCGCCAGCAGCCAAGATGGAATGGGGGGAGGTGGGCCCCAGCATTTT
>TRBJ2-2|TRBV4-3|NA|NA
CASSQERSGSRELFF
TGCGCCAGCAGCCAAGAAAGGTCAGGGTCCCGGGAGCTGTTTTTT
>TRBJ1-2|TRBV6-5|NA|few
CASSSAGDGGYTF
TGTGCCAGCAGTTCAGCAGGGGACGGAGGCTACACCTTC
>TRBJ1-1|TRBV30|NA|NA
CAWSTFGVSTEAFF
TGTGCCTGGTCCACCTTCGGGGTTAGCACTGAAGCTTTCTTT
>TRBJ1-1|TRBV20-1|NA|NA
CSASERLEAFF
TGCAGTGCTAGCGAGAGGCTAGAAGCTTTCTTT
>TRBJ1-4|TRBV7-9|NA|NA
CASSLQGTEKLFF
TGTGCCAGCAGCTTACAGGGGACGGAAAAACTGTTTTTT
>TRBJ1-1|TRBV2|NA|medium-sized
CAGREDTEAFF
TGTGCAGGGAGGGAAGACACTGAAGCTTTCTTT
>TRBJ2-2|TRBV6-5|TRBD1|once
CATLPGQLNTGELFF
TGTGCCACACTCCCGGGACAGTTAAACACCGGGGAGCTGTTTTTT
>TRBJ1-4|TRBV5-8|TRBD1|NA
CASSLMGQAVPLNEKLFF
TGTGCCAGCAGCCTAATGGGACAGGCAGTACCTCTTAATGAAAAACTGTTTTTT
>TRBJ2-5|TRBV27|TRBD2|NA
CASSGTSGVWETQYF
TGTGCCAGCAGTGGGACTAGCGGGGTGTGGGAGACCCAGTACTTC
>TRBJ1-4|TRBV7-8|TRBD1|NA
CASRKQDRGLNEKLFF
TGTGCCAGCAGGAAACAAGACAGGGGACTAAATGAAAAACTGTTTTTT
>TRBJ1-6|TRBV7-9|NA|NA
CASSLGFDTHSPLHF
TGTGCCAGCAGCTTAGGATTTGACACGCATTCACCCCTCCACTTT
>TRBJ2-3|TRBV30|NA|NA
CAWRGGGDTQYF
TGTGCCTGGAGAGGGGGGGGAGATACGCAGTATTTT
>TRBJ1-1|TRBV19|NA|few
CASNPDLGLGTEAFF
TGTGCCAGTAACCCCGATCTAGGCTTAGGCACTGAAGCTTTCTTT
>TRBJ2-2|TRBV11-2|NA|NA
CASSSRRDTASGELFF
TGTGCCAGCAGCTCGCGCCGGGACACAGCTAGCGGGGAGCTGTTTTTT
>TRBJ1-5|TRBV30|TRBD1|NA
CAWSGPGQGFQPQHF
TGTGCCTGGAGTGGGCCGGGACAGGGGTTTCAGCCCCAGCATTTT
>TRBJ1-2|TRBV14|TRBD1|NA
CASSPRQGSGYTF
TGTGCCAGCAGCCCTCGACAGGGCAGTGGCTACACCTTC
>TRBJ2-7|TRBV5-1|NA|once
CASSPQGHSYEQYF
TGCGCCAGCAGCCCGCAGGGTCACTCCTACGAGCAGTACTTC
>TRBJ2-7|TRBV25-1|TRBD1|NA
CASSDSGTGFDEQYF
TGTGCCAGCAGTGATTCCGGGACAGGGTTCGACGAGCAGTACTTC
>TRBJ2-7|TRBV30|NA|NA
CAWSQSPGLNQYF
TGTGCCTGGAGTCAATCGCCAGGGCTCAATCAGTACTTC
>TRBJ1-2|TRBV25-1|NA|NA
CASSDGQGVDYGYTF
TGTGCCAGCAGTGACGGGCAGGGCGTTGACTATGGCTACACCTTC
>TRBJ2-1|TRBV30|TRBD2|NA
CAWRFRSSGRGNEQFF
TGTGCCTGGAGATTTCGGTCTAGCGGGAGAGGAAATGAGCAGTTCTTC
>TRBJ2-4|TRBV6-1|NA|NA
CASSEEGGHPGF
TGTGCCAGCAGTGAAGAAGGGGGACACCCCGGGTTC
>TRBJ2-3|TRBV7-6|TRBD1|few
CASSSMNRGGQYF
TGTGCCAGCAGCTCTATGAACAGGGGTGGGCAGTATTTT
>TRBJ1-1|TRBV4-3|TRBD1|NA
CASSQDYRGRTEAFF
TGCGCCAGCAGCCAAGATTACAGGGGGCGGACTGAAGCTTTCTTT
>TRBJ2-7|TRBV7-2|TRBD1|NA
CASSLPGTGGSEQYF
TGTGCCAGCAGCTTACCCGGGACAGGGGGCTCAGAGCAGTACTTC
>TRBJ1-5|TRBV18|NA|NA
CASSPGLSVQAQHF
TGTGCCAGCTCGCCCGGACTCAGTGTTCAAGCCCAGCATTTT
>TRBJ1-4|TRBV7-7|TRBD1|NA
CASSATGTGDEKLFF
TGTGCCAGCAGCGCGACCGGGACAGGGGACGAAAAACTGTTTTTT
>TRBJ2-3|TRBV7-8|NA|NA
CASSDRKRADTQYF
TGTGCCAGCAGTGACAGAAAAAGGGCAGATACGCAGTATTTT
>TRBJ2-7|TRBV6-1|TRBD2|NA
CASSDRIGLAGNERTYEQYF
TGTGCCAGCAGTGACAGAATCGGACTAGCGGGTAACGAGAGGACCTACGAGCAGTACTTC
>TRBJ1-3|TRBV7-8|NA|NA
CASSLAPRSSGNTIYF
TGTGCCAGCAGCTTAGCTCCTCGGAGCTCTGGAAACACCATATATTTT
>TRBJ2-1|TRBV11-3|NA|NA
CASSPSVENEQFF
TGTGCCAGCAGCCCCTCGGTTGAGAATGAGCAGTTCTTC
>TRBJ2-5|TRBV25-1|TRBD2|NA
CASSDPGRGGQETQYF
TGTGCCAGCAGTGATCCAGGGCGGGGGGGCCAAGAGACCCAGTACTTC
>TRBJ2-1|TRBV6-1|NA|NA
CASSDGDSYNEQFF
TGTGCCAGCAGTGACGGGGACTCCTACAATGAGCAGTTCTTC